A selection of T cell receptor beta chains follows, all from one sample in a study of OX40 agonist ivuxolimab in advanced cancers. Measured with immunoSEQ multiplex PCR; TCRdb has only the in-frame clones, and not every one. The table records approximately 80,000 clones, about 90% of them present only once. The source was CD4+ or CD8+ T cells sorted from blood, collected in a trial of the OX40 agonist ivuxolimab. All receptors come from an adult with an advanced solid tumor such as melanoma, head and neck, liver or kidney cancer. CDR3s include the opening cysteine and the closing phenylalanine or tryptophan. The order of the fields is D gene, J gene, V gene, clone size, CDR3 DNA, CDR3 protein. A D gene is named only where the DNA matches it firmly. Rows may omit the clone size; those that give it use once, few, many or a size class.

>TRBD1|TRBJ1-6|TRBV7-8|-
TGTGCCAGCAGCCTAACAGGGGGCCATCCCCTCCACTTT
CASSLTGGHPLHF
>-|TRBJ1-1|TRBV12-5|-
TGTGCTAGTGGTTTCGGGGGGGCTGAAGCTTTCTTT
CASGFGGAEAFF
>TRBD1|TRBJ2-6|TRBV6-5|-
TGTGCCAGCAGTCACAGGGGGCTTGGGGCCAACGTCCTGACTTTC
CASSHRGLGANVLTF
>-|TRBJ2-3|TRBV7-9|-
TGTGCCAGCAGCTTAGCAGAAGATACGCAGTATTTT
CASSLAEDTQYF
>-|TRBJ2-1|TRBV28|-
TGTGCCAGCAGTGGGGATAGGTGGCAGGGAAGGTACAATGAGCAGTTCTTC
CASSGDRWQGRYNEQFF
>-|TRBJ2-6|TRBV4-1|-
TGCGCCAGCAGCCAGTCAGTAGCAGCTGGGGCCAACGTCCTGACTTTC
CASSQSVAAGANVLTF
>-|TRBJ2-1|TRBV29-1|-
TGCAGCGTTGATTTGATGAATTACAATGAGCAGTTCTTC
CSVDLMNYNEQFF
>-|TRBJ1-1|TRBV29-1|-
TGCAGCGCCCCCGACGGCACTGAAGCTTTCTTT
CSAPDGTEAFF
>-|TRBJ1-2|TRBV2|-
TGTGCCAGCAGTGGCAGGGACTATGGCTACACCTTC
CASSGRDYGYTF
>TRBD1|TRBJ1-2|TRBV28|-
TGTGCCAGCAGTTTTCATGAGAGGACAGGGGTTGGCTACACCTTC
CASSFHERTGVGYTF
>TRBD1|TRBJ1-5|TRBV28|-
TGTGCCAGCATCACAGGGGCGGGGCAGCCCCAGCATTTT
CASITGAGQPQHF
>-|TRBJ1-2|TRBV2|-
TGTGCCAGCAGTGGGATCTATGGCTACACCTTC
CASSGIYGYTF
>-|TRBJ2-6|TRBV10-3|-
TGTGCCATCCCGGCTGGGGCCAACGTCCTGACTTTC
CAIPAGANVLTF
>TRBD1|TRBJ2-3|TRBV6-5|-
TGTGCCAGCAGCCATATAGGGACAGGGCGAGCTACGCAGTATTTT
CASSHIGTGRATQYF
>-|TRBJ1-3|TRBV25-1|-
TGTGCCAGCAGTTTGGTTGGAAACACCATATATTTT
CASSLVGNTIYF
>-|TRBJ1-5|TRBV19|-
TGTGCCAGTCAATCGACAGTTTATAGCAATCAGCCCCAGCATTTT
CASQSTVYSNQPQHF
>TRBD2|TRBJ2-2|TRBV7-2|-
TGTGCCAGCAGCTTAAGACTAGCGGGAGTCATTCATAGAACCGGGGAGCTGTTTTTT
CASSLRLAGVIHRTGELFF
>-|TRBJ1-2|TRBV27|-
TGTGCCAGCAGTTTAGTGGGGGGCAGCGGCTATGGCTACACCTTC
CASSLVGGSGYGYTF
>TRBD1|TRBJ1-2|TRBV30|-
TGTGCCTGGATCAATATGGAAGGGGGCGACTATGGCTACACCTTC
CAWINMEGGDYGYTF
>-|TRBJ1-1|TRBV9|-
TGTGCCAGCAGCGTAGAGGGGGGGAACACTGAAGCTTTCTTT
CASSVEGGNTEAFF
>-|TRBJ2-1|TRBV9|-
TGTGCCAGCAGCGTAGCTAGCGTGGTCGGGGAGCAGTTCTTC
CASSVASVVGEQFF
>-|TRBJ2-2|TRBV7-2|-
TGTGCCAGCAGCTTAGCTCACACCGGGGAGCTGTTTTTT
CASSLAHTGELFF
>-|TRBJ1-1|TRBV19|-
TGTGCCAGTAGTACCGTGGGGGGGAGCAGTGAAGCTTTCTTT
CASSTVGGSSEAFF
>TRBD1|TRBJ1-3|TRBV6-5|-
TGTGCCAGCAGGCAGGGACAGAAAGGAAACACCATATATTTT
CASRQGQKGNTIYF
>-|TRBJ2-3|TRBV7-9|-
TGTGCCAGCAGCCATTTCGGTAGCACAGATACGCAGTATTTT
CASSHFGSTDTQYF
>-|TRBJ2-3|TRBV7-9|-
TGTGCCAGCAGCTTAGGATTCGGACTACCCACAGATACGCAGTATTTT
CASSLGFGLPTDTQYF
>-|TRBJ2-3|TRBV25-1|-
TGTGCCAGCAGCCCGGGGAGACCCACAGATACGCAGTATTTT
CASSPGRPTDTQYF
>-|TRBJ1-1|TRBV12-2|-
TGTGCAAGTCGCTTAGAAGAGAAAGGGGACAGCACTGAAGCTTTCTTT
CASRLEEKGDSTEAFF
>-|TRBJ2-1|TRBV6-5|-
TGTGCCAGCAGCCTAATGGAGGGGGGGAATGAGCAGTTCTTC
CASSLMEGGNEQFF
>-|TRBJ1-1|TRBV6-1|-
TGTGCCAGCAGTGGAAGGGTTTTCACTGAAGCTTTCTTT
CASSGRVFTEAFF
>-|TRBJ2-3|TRBV9|few
TGTGCCAGCAGCGTAGAGGGCACAGATACGCAGTATTTT
CASSVEGTDTQYF